The 23 T cell receptor beta chains presented below share a single source sample, sequenced in a study of OX40 agonist ivuxolimab in advanced cancers. Here immunoSEQ multiplex PCR was the method, and the copy in TCRdb shows in-frame clones only, minus some. Here the sample spans some 46,000 clones, roughly nine tenths being singletons. The sequenced sample was CD4+ or CD8+ T cells sorted from blood, obtained in a trial of the OX40 agonist ivuxolimab. All receptors come from an adult with an advanced solid tumor such as melanoma, head and neck, liver or kidney cancer.

This clone is medium-sized by share. CDR3 sequence reads: CASSLLLPEQFF. Here the CDR3 DNA reads TGTGCCAGCAGCCTACTGCTCCCTGAGCAGTTCTTC. The J gene is TRBJ2-1, the V gene TRBV5-8; no clear D gene. This CDR3 spans 12 amino acids. Trimming stripped 4 bases from V and 9 bases from J, with 11 bases between. CDR1 and CDR2 from the germline V gene are SGHTS and YDEGEE.

This clone turned up a few times. The chain's CDR3 is CASGRQGGEQYF. The DNA of the CDR3 is TGTGCCAGCGGGCGGCAGGGCGGGGAGCAGTACTTC. The chain joins TRBV9 to TRBJ2-7; possibly TRBD1 or TRBD2 for D (5 bases each). V was clipped by 7 bases and J by 7 bases, with 15 bases between them. Germline V gives CDR1 SGDLS, CDR2 YYNGEE. CDR3 length equals 12 residues.

This clone was counted once. The CDR3 here is CASRGHQETQYF. The CDR3 nucleotides are TGTGCCAGCAGGGGACACCAAGAGACCCAGTACTTC. The chain links TRBV6-5 to TRBJ2-5, with D tentatively TRBD1 or TRBD2 (5 bases each). Germline lookup yields CDR1 MNHEY and CDR2 SVGAGI. Trimming took off 6 bases at V and 0 bases at J, with 5 bases between the two ends. CDR3 length equals 12 residues.

This chain links TRBV10-1 with TRBJ2-1, with D unclear. Germline lookup yields CDR1 WNHNN and CDR2 SYGVQD (reference sequence). Trimming removed 4 bases from V and 9 bases from J, with 10 bases in between. The CDR3 loop spans 12 amino acids. The DNA of the CDR3 is TGCGCCAGCAGTGGGACCTTTGGTGAGCAGTTCTTC. Amino acid sequence: CASSGTFGEQFF.

The chain uses TRBV7-2 and TRBJ2-3; 7 nucleotides line up with TRBD1. Losses at the gene ends were 5 bases for V and 4 bases for J; bases not matched to a gene: 9. CDR1 SGHTA and CDR2 FQGNSA come from the germline V gene. CDR3 length: 15 residues. The CDR3 loop is CASSHETGWADTQYF. The CDR3 DNA reads TGTGCCAGCAGCCACGAGACAGGGTGGGCAGATACGCAGTATTTT.

The V and J genes are TRBV28 and TRBJ2-2; D unresolved. The V and J ends lost 3 bases and 1 base respectively, with 21 bases between them. Per the germline V gene, CDR1 is MDHEN and CDR2 is SYDVKM. The CDR3 is 19 residues long. In DNA, the CDR3 is TGTGCCAGCAGTTTGGCGGACGTGACCTGGACCTTGAACACCGGGGAGCTGTTTTTT. Protein product: CASSLADVTWTLNTGELFF.

The chain has TRBV7-2 and TRBJ1-3, with no clear D. Germline V lookup: CDR1 SGHTA, CDR2 FQGNSA. Trimming took off 5 bases at V and 0 bases at J, with 11 bases between the two ends. The CDR3 contains 15 residues. CDR3 amino acids: CASSAGLSSGNTIYF. Written as DNA, the CDR3 is TGTGCCAGCAGCGCTGGACTGTCCTCTGGAAACACCATATATTTT.

The rearrangement uses TRBV27 and TRBJ2-7; 7 bases align to TRBD1. Germline CDR1 is MNHEY and CDR2 is SMNVEV (reference sequence). Trimming at V came to 6 bases and at J to 2 bases, leaving 10 bases not matched to a gene. The CDR3 contains 15 residues. CDR3 sequence: CASRHSGTVTYEQYF. In DNA form, the CDR3 reads TGTGCCAGCAGACACTCCGGGACAGTGACCTACGAGCAGTACTTC.

This rearrangement joins TRBV4-2 to TRBJ2-1; D not certain. CDR3 length: 17 amino acids. Germline CDR1 is LGHNA and CDR2 is YNFKEQ. V dropped 0 bases and J dropped 0 bases, with 12 bases sitting between them. CDR3 in amino acids: CASSQEITDSSYNEQFF. CDR3 coding DNA: TGTGCCAGCAGCCAAGAAATTACGGATAGCTCCTACAATGAGCAGTTCTTC.

This sequence joins TRBV27 and TRBJ2-7; D not certain. The V gene lost 3 bases and the J gene lost 3 bases, with 3 bases spanning the gap. The CDR3 is 11 residues long. CDR1 MNHEY and CDR2 SMNVEV come from the germline V gene (reference sequence). This chain's CDR3 is CASSFGYEQYF. The CDR3, as DNA: TGTGCCAGCAGTTTTGGCTACGAGCAGTACTTC.

The chain is built from TRBV7-6 and TRBJ1-4, with TRBD1 as a possible D gene (5 bases). The CDR3 loop spans 14 amino acids. The germline CDR1 and CDR2 sequences are SGHVS and FNYEAQ. The V end was cut by 5 bases, the J end by 0 bases, with 7 bases between. The CDR3 sequence is CASSPTATNEKLFF. The CDR3 DNA sequence: TGTGCCAGCAGCCCGACAGCAACTAATGAAAAACTGTTTTTT.

V and J are TRBV19 and TRBJ2-7; 12 nucleotides match TRBD1. Germline V gene lookup returns CDR1 LNHDA and CDR2 SQIVND (reference sequence). The V and J ends lost 3 bases and 6 bases, in that order; junction bases with no gene match: 6. The CDR3 spans 15 residues. CDR3 in amino acids: CASSISPGQGAEQYF. DNA for the CDR3: TGTGCCAGTAGTATCTCTCCGGGACAGGGGGCCGAGCAGTACTTC. The full variable domain, rest sourced from reference TRBV19 and TRBJ2-7, is DGGITQSPKYLFRKEGQNVTLSCEQNLNHDAMYWYRQDPGQGLRLIYYSQIVNDFQKGDIAEGYSVSREKKESFPLTVTSAQKNPTAFYLCASSISPGQGAEQYFGPGTRLTVT.

This clone appeared once. The rearrangement uses TRBV11-3 and TRBJ2-5; D remains unclear. This CDR3 region has 12 residues. Trimming removed 5 bases from V and 7 bases from J, with 11 bases in between. The germline CDR1 and CDR2 sequences are SGHNT and YENEEA. CDR3 in amino acids: CASSQMRGTQYF. CDR3 bases: TGTGCCAGCAGCCAGATGCGAGGGACCCAGTACTTC. Variable domain in full (rest from reference TRBV11-3 and TRBJ2-5): EAGVVQSPRYKIIEKKQPVAFWCNPISGHNTLYWYLQNLGQGPELLIRYENEEAVDDSQLPKDRFSAERLKGVDSTLKIQPAELGDSAVYLCASSQMRGTQYFGPGTRLLVL.

This rearrangement joins TRBV21-1 to TRBJ2-5; TRBD2 reflects the table's D call only, with no check against the DNA. TRBV21-1 is a pseudogene locus. The CDR3 sequence is 16 residues long. This CDR3 reads CASLLGGGPYQETQYF. The CDR3 DNA follows: TGTGCCAGCCTATTGGGTGGCGGGCCTTATCAAGAGACCCAGTACTTC.

This rearrangement joins TRBV19 to TRBJ1-3; TRBD1 matches 12 bases. Germline V lookup: CDR1 LNHDA, CDR2 SQIVND (reference sequence). V lost 8 bases and J lost 7; bases outside the gene matches: 3. CDR3 length: 13 amino acids. CDR3 bases: TGTGCCAGTCGGGACAGGGGGCGGAACACCATATATTTT. This encodes CASRDRGRNTIYF.

This clone has only one observation. The chain employs TRBV18 and TRBJ2-6; unclear D gene. Trimming stripped 2 bases from V and 4 bases from J, with 12 bases between. CDR1 is KGHSH and CDR2 is LQKENI in the germline V gene. CDR3 length: 16 residues. The CDR3: CASSPFETLGANVLTF. CDR3 DNA: TGTGCCAGCTCACCATTTGAGACGTTGGGGGCCAACGTCCTGACTTTC. The whole variable domain, remainder taken from reference TRBV18 and TRBJ2-6, is NAGVMQNPRHLVRRRGQEARLRCSPMKGHSHVYWYRQLPEEGLKFMVYLQKENIIDESGMPKERFSAEFPKEGPSILRIQQVVRGDSAAYFCASSPFETLGANVLTFGAGSRLTVL.

This chain's CDR3 is CASSQTTSGNYNEQFF. CDR3 nucleotides: TGTGCCAGCAGTCAAACTACTAGCGGGAATTACAATGAGCAGTTCTTC. The rearrangement links TRBV4-2 to TRBJ2-1, with TRBD2 matching over 10 bases. Trimming removed 6 bases from V and 4 bases from J; junction bases left unmatched: 9. The CDR3 sequence is 16 residues long. Germline V CDR1 and CDR2: LGHNA, YNFKEQ.

The chain employs TRBV5-5 and TRBJ2-7, with 11 bases aligning to TRBD2. Per the germline V gene, CDR1 is SGHKS and CDR2 is YYEKEE (reference sequence). This CDR3 spans 16 amino acids. V dropped 3 bases and J dropped 3; count of bases not matched to a gene: 8. The CDR3 DNA sequence: TGTGCCAGCAGCTCCACCGGGACTAGCGGTGACTACGAGCAGTACTTC. Translated: CASSSTGTSGDYEQYF.

The chain has TRBV7-2 and TRBJ1-5, with a possible D match to TRBD1 (6 bases). Germline V gene data show CDR1 as SGHTA and CDR2 as FQGNSA. This CDR3 region has 15 residues. The germline V and J ends were trimmed by 6 bases and 6 bases, with 18 bases remaining between them. The CDR3 spells CASSPTGWPSQPQHF. The CDR3 nucleotides read TGTGCCAGCAGTCCGACAGGCTGGCCGAGTCAGCCCCAGCATTTT. Together with reference TRBV7-2 and TRBJ1-5, the CDR3 gives the full variable domain: GAGVSQSPSNKVTEKGKDVELRCDPISGHTALYWYRQSLGQGLEFLIYFQGNSAPDKSGLPSDRFSAERTGGSVSTLTIQRTQQEDSAVYLCASSPTGWPSQPQHFGDGTRLSIL.

The rearrangement uses TRBV6-6 and TRBJ2-3; D is uncertain. Germline V lookup: CDR1 MNHNY, CDR2 SVGAGI (reference sequence). This CDR3 comprises 15 residues. The ends were cut back, 0 bases at V and 7 bases at J, with 14 bases in the middle. CDR3 residues: CASSYSAGIVHTQYF. CDR3 nucleotide sequence: TGTGCCAGCAGTTACTCCGCAGGAATCGTTCATACGCAGTATTTT.

This rearrangement joins TRBV11-1 to TRBJ1-1; D is unclear. Germline CDR1 and CDR2: SGHAT and FQDESV (reference sequence). The CDR3 has 12 residues. V lost 5 bases, J lost 1 base, and 5 bases lay in between. In DNA, the CDR3 is TGTGCCAGCAGCCGCCAGAACACTGAAGCTTTCTTT. Encoded protein: CASSRQNTEAFF.

This clone was observed a few times. The V gene is TRBV5-1, the J gene TRBJ2-7; 10 bases agree with TRBD1. Germline CDR1 is SGHRS and CDR2 is YFSETQ. V lost 2 bases and J lost 6; bases outside the gene matches: 8. This CDR3 has 15 amino acids. The CDR3 DNA reads as TGCGCCAGCAGCTTATCCGGGACAGGGGCCGGCGAGCAGTACTTC. It specifies CASSLSGTGAGEQYF.

CDR3 sequence (DNA): TGTGCCAGCAGTTACACGGGACTAGCGGGCTACGAGCAGTACTTC. It codes for CASSYTGLAGYEQYF. The chain is built from TRBV6-6 and TRBJ2-7; 12 nucleotides agree with TRBD2. Trimming removed 2 bases from V and 3 bases from J; junction bases left unmatched: 2. Germline values: CDR1 MNHNY, CDR2 SVGAGI (reference sequence). This CDR3 is built from 15 residues.